One and the same sample provided the 15 T cell receptor beta chains below, sequenced in a study of Ad26.COV2.S vaccination and SARS-CoV-2 variants (dated by TCRdb to about 2021). Library creation used the immunoSEQ multiplex PCR assay. TCRdb holds this immuneACCESS table with in-frame rearrangements only. Some clones are missing; in checked studies, unresolved V genes explain under half, and the rest has no known cause. The sample table records roughly 100,000 clones; 60% to 85% of these occur just once. The ten largest account for roughly a sixth of the sample. The time point label, read with the paper, signifies: individuals recovered from natural SARS-CoV-2 infection. The source material was peripheral blood, sampled after recovery from COVID-19. All receptors come from a human donor who had recovered from COVID-19.

This clone was counted a single time. This rearrangement joins TRBV5-6 to TRBJ2-1, with unresolved D. CDR3 size: 13 residues. CDR1 is SGHDT and CDR2 is YYEEEE in the germline V gene. Trimming took 0 bases from V and 2 from J, leaving 3 bases between them. In nucleotides, the CDR3 is TGTGCCAGCAGCTTGGAGACCTACAATGAGCAGTTCTTC. This codes for CASSLETYNEQFF.

The chain has TRBV5-5 and TRBJ1-5; D not certain. The V end lost 0 bases, the J end lost 0 bases, and 13 bases lay between the germline ends. Germline V gene lookup returns CDR1 SGHKS and CDR2 YYEKEE (reference sequence). The CDR3 consists of 17 residues. The CDR3 loop reads CASSLGSSGYSNQPQHF. The CDR3 DNA is TGTGCCAGCAGCTTGGGATCATCCGGGTATAGCAATCAGCCCCAGCATTTT.

V is TRBV5-1 and J is TRBJ2-1, with TRBD2 matching 14 bases. The CDR3 has 18 residues. V was pared by 4 bases and J by 3 bases, with 9 bases of the junction left unmatched. From germline, CDR1 is SGHRS and CDR2 YFSETQ. The CDR3: CASSLTSGGAPLYNEQFF. The CDR3 DNA reads TGCGCCAGCAGCCTGACTAGCGGGGGGGCTCCCCTCTACAATGAGCAGTTCTTC. Complete variable domain (other parts from reference TRBV5-1 and TRBJ2-1): KAGVTQTPRYLIKTRGQQVTLSCSPISGHRSVSWYQQTPGQGLQFLFEYFSETQRNKGNFPGRFSGRQFSNSRSEMNVSTLELGDSALYLCASSLTSGGAPLYNEQFFGPGTRLTVL.

The gene calls are TRBV9 and TRBJ1-2; 10 positions agree with TRBD1. Per the germline V gene, CDR1 is SGDLS and CDR2 is YYNGEE. The CDR3 is made up of 14 amino acids. The J segment lost 7 bases and the V segment lost 4 bases, leaving 7 bases of the junction unmatched. DNA of the CDR3: TGTGCCAGCAGCTCCAGACAGGGGGCAGGTGGCTACACCTTC. Translation: CASSSRQGAGGYTF.

This clone was seen ten or more times. The chain links TRBV6-2 or TRBV6-3 to TRBJ2-1; D remains ambiguous. This CDR3 spans 17 amino acids. Germline V gene sequence: CDR1 MNHEY, CDR2 SVGEGT. V lost 4 bases and J lost 7, with 23 bases in between. The DNA for the CDR3 is TGTGCCAGCAGTTTACCCGCACTTTCCCTTGTAGGTAATGAGCAGTTCTTC. Translating it yields CASSLPALSLVGNEQFF.

The rearrangement links TRBV11-2 to TRBJ2-1; possibly TRBD1 for D (6 bases). Trimming shortened V by 4 bases and J by 6 bases, and 22 bases separated the two germline ends. The CDR3 loop spans 17 amino acids. The germline CDR1 and CDR2 sequences are SGHAT and FQNNGV. CDR3: CASSSLREQGTINEQFF. The CDR3 region has the DNA TGTGCCAGCAGCTCCCTAAGGGAACAAGGGACAATCAATGAGCAGTTCTTC.

The V and J genes are TRBV7-3 and TRBJ2-7; D is ambiguous. Germline assignment: CDR1 SGHTA and CDR2 FQGTGA. The CDR3 runs to 15 residues. The V end was cut by 6 bases, the J end by 2 bases, with 17 bases between. The CDR3 protein is CASRYASSGPYEQYF. The DNA for the CDR3 is TGTGCCAGCAGATACGCCTCCTCAGGCCCCTACGAGCAGTACTTC.

This clone has just a few counts. The gene calls are TRBV6-5 and TRBJ2-5; TRBD2 agrees at 8 bases. V gave up 6 bases and J gave up 1 base; unmatched junction bases: 7. CDR1 is MNHEY, CDR2 SVGAGI, per germline. CDR3 length: 15 residues. DNA for the CDR3: TGTGCCAGCAGCCCCAGCGGGGGTTTCCAAGAGACCCAGTACTTC. Translating gives CASSPSGGFQETQYF.

By share of the sample, this clone is medium-sized. CDR3 sequence (DNA): TGTGCCAGCAGCTTCGGACAGGGGGCCCAAGAGACCCAGTACTTC. This encodes CASSFGQGAQETQYF. The J gene is TRBJ2-5, the V gene TRBV7-9; TRBD1 matches at 11 bases. Germline V lookup: CDR1 SEHNR, CDR2 FQNEAQ (reference sequence). Trimming at V came to 3 bases and at J to 1 base, leaving 1 base not matched to a gene. The CDR3 runs 15 residues.

CDR3 in amino acids: CASSLGRGSSYEQYF. The CDR3 region has the DNA TGTGCCAGCAGCTTGGGGCGGGGGAGCTCCTACGAGCAGTACTTC. The rearrangement joins TRBV5-4 to TRBJ2-7, with TRBD2 matching 7 bases. This CDR3 is 15 amino acids long. The V and J ends lost 0 bases and 0 bases, in that order; junction bases with no gene match: 3. Germline-derived CDR1 and CDR2 are SGHNT and YYREEE (reference sequence). The full variable domain, its missing parts supplied by reference TRBV5-4 and TRBJ2-7, is ETGVTQSPTHLIKTRGQQVTLRCSSQSGHNTVSWYQQALGQGPQFIFQYYREEENGRGNFPPRFSGLQFPNYSSELNVNALELDDSALYLCASSLGRGSSYEQYFGPGTRLTVT.

This sequence joins TRBV5-1 and TRBJ2-7, with a weak D call TRBD1 (6 bases). This CDR3 spans 15 amino acids. Trimming shortened V by 2 bases and J by 0 bases, and 12 bases separated the two germline ends. The germline V gene encodes CDR1 SGHRS and CDR2 YFSETQ. In DNA form, the CDR3 reads TGCGCCAGCAGCTTCACCCTGACAGGCTCCTACGAGCAGTACTTC. This sequence encodes CASSFTLTGSYEQYF.

This clone was seen a few times. The chain uses TRBV29-1 and TRBJ1-2, with TRBD1 matching 9 bases. The V gene end was trimmed by 6 bases and the J gene end by 7 bases; junction bases not matched to a gene: 9. There are 13 residues in the CDR3. The germline gives CDR1 SQVTM, CDR2 ANQGSEA. DNA for the CDR3: TGCAGCGTCATACGACAGGGGGATGTTGGCTACACCTTC. It yields the protein CSVIRQGDVGYTF.

The chain has TRBV5-1 and TRBJ1-2; D gene uncertain. Trimming took 4 bases from V and 0 from J, leaving 13 bases between them. The germline gives CDR1 SGHRS, CDR2 YFSETQ. The CDR3 extends over 15 amino acids. CDR3 sequence (DNA): TGCGCCAGCAGCGAGGACCTACTAGCTAACTATGGCTACACCTTC. Its protein is CASSEDLLANYGYTF.

This clone is termed medium-sized. This chain uses TRBV7-3 with TRBJ2-2, with D maybe TRBD1 (5 bases). The CDR3 is 15 amino acids. Germline V CDR1 and CDR2: SGHTA, FQGTGA. Between the trimmed V and J ends, which lost 1 base and 4 bases, there was a span of 10 bases. The CDR3 spells CASSLKATVTGELFF. Here the CDR3 DNA reads TGTGCCAGCAGCTTAAAAGCGACAGTCACCGGGGAGCTGTTTTTT.

The chain links TRBV2 to TRBJ2-3, with 8 bases matching TRBD1. V lost 3 bases, J lost 2 bases, and 13 bases stayed unmatched. This CDR3 is built from 18 residues. The germline V gene has CDR1 SNHLY and CDR2 FYNNEI. CDR3 DNA: TGTGCCAGCAGTGAGGGACTCCGGACAGGGTATGTCACAGATACGCAGTATTTT. Protein: CASSEGLRTGYVTDTQYF.